This T cell receptor beta chain was profiled in a study of CD8+CD57+ T cells in acquired aplastic anemia. In patients chosen for sequencing, flow cytometry had shown CD8+CD57+ cell expansion. Severe acquired aplastic anemia was present in all patients. CDR3 and TCR beta VDJ profiling relied on genomic DNA as the template. TCRdb recomputed calls from the reads with MiXCR, one row per CDR3 protein. The table lists 310,000 or so distinct CDR3 sequences, about 50% of them singletons. Study-wide findings and caveats: Researchers reported that CD8+ Simpson's diversity was not significantly different in patients versus controls.

The CDR3 is 14 amino acids. The V and J ends lost 1 base and 0 bases respectively, with 7 bases between them. CDR1 is LNHDA, CDR2 SQIVND, per germline (reference sequence). This clonotype was seen more than once but under ten times. Its antigen is still unknown. This TCR came from a human donor with aplastic anemia. The chain recombines TRBV19 with TRBJ2-7; maybe TRBD1 (5 bases). Sequencing was carried out using sorted CD4+, CD8+, or CD8+CD57+ T cells (not recorded which) from PBMCs. CDR3 DNA: TGTGCCAGTAGTATAGGACAGAGCTCCTACGAGCAGTACTTC. Translating it yields CASSIGQSSYEQYF. The variable domain in full, completed from reference TRBV19 and TRBJ2-7, reads DGGITQSPKYLFRKEGQNVTLSCEQNLNHDAMYWYRQDPGQGLRLIYYSQIVNDFQKGDIAEGYSVSREKKESFPLTVTSAQKNPTAFYLCASSIGQSSYEQYFGPGTRLTVT.